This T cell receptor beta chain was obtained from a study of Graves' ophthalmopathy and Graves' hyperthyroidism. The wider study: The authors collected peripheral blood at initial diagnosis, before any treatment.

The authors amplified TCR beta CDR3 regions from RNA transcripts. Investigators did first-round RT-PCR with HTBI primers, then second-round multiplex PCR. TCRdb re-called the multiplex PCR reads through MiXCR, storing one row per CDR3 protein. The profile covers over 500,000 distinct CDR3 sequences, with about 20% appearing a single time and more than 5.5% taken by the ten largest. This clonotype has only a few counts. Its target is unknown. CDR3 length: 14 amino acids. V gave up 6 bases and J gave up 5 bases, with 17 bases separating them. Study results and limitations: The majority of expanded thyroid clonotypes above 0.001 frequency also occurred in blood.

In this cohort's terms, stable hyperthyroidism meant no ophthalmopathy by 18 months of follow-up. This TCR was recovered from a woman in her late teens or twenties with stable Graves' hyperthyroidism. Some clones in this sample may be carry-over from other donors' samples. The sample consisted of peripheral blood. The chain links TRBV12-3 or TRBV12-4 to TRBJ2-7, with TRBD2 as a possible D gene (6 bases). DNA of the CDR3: TGTGCCAGCAGCCTACTATGGGGGGTCCACGAGCAGTACTTC. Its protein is CASSLLWGVHEQYF.